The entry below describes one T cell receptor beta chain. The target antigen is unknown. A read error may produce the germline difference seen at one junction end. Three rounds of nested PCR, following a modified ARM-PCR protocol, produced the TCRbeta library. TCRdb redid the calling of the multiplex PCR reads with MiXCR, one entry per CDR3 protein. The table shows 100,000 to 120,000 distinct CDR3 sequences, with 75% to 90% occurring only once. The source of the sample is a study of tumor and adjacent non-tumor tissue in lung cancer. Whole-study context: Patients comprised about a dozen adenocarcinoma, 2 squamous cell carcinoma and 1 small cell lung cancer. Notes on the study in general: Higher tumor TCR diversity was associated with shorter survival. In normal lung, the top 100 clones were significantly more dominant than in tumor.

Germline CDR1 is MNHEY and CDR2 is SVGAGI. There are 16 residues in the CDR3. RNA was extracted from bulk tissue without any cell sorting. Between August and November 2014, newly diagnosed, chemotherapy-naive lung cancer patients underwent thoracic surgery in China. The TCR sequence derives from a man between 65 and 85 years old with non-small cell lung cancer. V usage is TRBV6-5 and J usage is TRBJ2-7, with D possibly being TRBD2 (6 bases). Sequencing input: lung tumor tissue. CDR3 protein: CASSHHPFSGSHEQYF. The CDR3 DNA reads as TGTGCCAGCAGTCACCACCCGTTTAGCGGCTCCCACGAACAGTACTTC.